Presented here are 28 T cell receptor beta chains from one specimen sequenced in a study of blood T cells in healthy people across ages. A second 7 to 11 cycle PCR used barcoded and J-beta primers. TCRdb analysed the 5' RACE reads with MiXCR anew, one entry per CDR3 protein. The sample records over 600,000 distinct CDR3 sequences, more than 50% being singletons. The sequencing sample was made of blood. Every receptor here comes from a man aged 35 to 55 in good health.

Worth noting for this clonotype: Germline and junction disagree at one end, which may indicate a read error. The chain links TRBV7-9 to TRBJ2-1; 7 bases line up with TRBD1. Germline CDR1 reads SEHNR; CDR2 reads FQNEAQ (reference sequence). This CDR3 has 15 residues. In DNA, the CDR3 is TGTGCCGGCAGCTCGACAGGGAAGGATTACAATGAGCAGTTCTTC. Its protein product is CAGSSTGKDYNEQFF. The entire variable domain, with the rest obtained from reference TRBV7-9 and TRBJ2-1, is as follows: DTGVSQNPRHKITKRGQNVTFRCDPISEHNRLYWYRQTLGQGPEFLTYFQNEAQLEKSRLLSDRFSAERPKGSFSTLEIQRTEQGDSAMYLCAGSSTGKDYNEQFFGPGTRLTVL.

The gene calls are TRBV4-2 and TRBJ2-7; TRBD2 aligns across 7 bases. This CDR3 spans 15 amino acids. The trim removed 1 base at V and 3 bases at J, leaving 6 bases unmatched. Germline V gene sequence: CDR1 LGHNA, CDR2 YNFKEQ. The CDR3 protein is CASSQGAGDIYEQYF. CDR3 DNA sequence: TGTGCCAGCAGCCAAGGGGCGGGAGATATCTACGAGCAGTACTTC.

V and J are TRBV6-5 and TRBJ2-7, with 10 bases aligning to TRBD1. The end of the DNA is better explained by TRBJ2-5, so the J call may be wrong. Germline assignment: CDR1 MNHEY and CDR2 SVGAGI. The CDR3 runs to 15 residues. CDR3 nucleotides: TGTGCCAGCAGTTACGGGGACAGGGGTCGGGAGACCCAGTACTTC. Translated, it gives CASSYGDRGRETQYF.

The chain employs TRBV7-2 and TRBJ2-7; D not certain. The CDR3 loop spans 15 amino acids. Trimming left V 1 base short and J 1 base short, with 11 bases between. Germline assignment: CDR1 SGHTA and CDR2 FQGNSA. The CDR3 nucleotides are TGTGCCAGCAGCTTAGGAGGACGGAGATCCTACGAGCAGTACTTC. Its protein is CASSLGGRRSYEQYF.

In DNA form, the CDR3 reads TGTGCCAGCAGCGCCTCAACCCCTGGGACAGGGGGTCGGGACTCTGGGGCCAACGTCCTGACTTTC. It encodes CASSASTPGTGGRDSGANVLTF. V usage is TRBV9 and J usage is TRBJ2-6, with TRBD1 matching over 11 bases. Germline V gives CDR1 SGDLS, CDR2 YYNGEE. Trimming cost V 3 bases and J 0 bases; bases outside gene matches: 17. The CDR3 runs 22 residues.

This chain uses TRBV5-1 with TRBJ2-7, with 9 bases identical to TRBD2. From germline, CDR1 is SGHRS and CDR2 YFSETQ. V lost 0 bases and J lost 0; bases outside the gene matches: 4. The CDR3 is made up of 16 amino acids. CDR3 in amino acids: CASSLVVSGSSYEQYF. The CDR3 bases are TGCGCCAGCAGCTTGGTTGTTAGCGGGAGCTCCTACGAGCAGTACTTC.

J is TRBJ1-2 and V is TRBV6-2 or TRBV6-3, with no clear D. Per the germline V gene, CDR1 is MNHEY and CDR2 is SVGEGT. Trimming left V 4 bases short and J 5 bases short, with 11 bases between. The CDR3 extends over 13 amino acids. CDR3 sequence reads: CASSFRREYGYTF. CDR3 DNA: TGTGCCAGCAGTTTCCGACGGGAATATGGCTACACCTTC.

This clonotype was observed a few times. The chain has TRBV20-1 and TRBJ2-1; D is uncertain. The CDR3 extends over 13 amino acids. CDR1 DFQATT and CDR2 SNEGSKA come from the germline V gene (reference sequence). The V gene lost 6 bases and the J gene lost 0 bases, with 9 bases spanning the gap. The CDR3, as DNA: TGCAGTGCGAATCGGGTCTCCTACAATGAGCAGTTCTTC. This translates into CSANRVSYNEQFF.

The rearrangement joins TRBV6-5 to TRBJ2-1, with 8 nucleotides matching TRBD2. CDR3 size: 15 residues. J was trimmed by 10 bases and V by 0 bases; bases with no gene match: 8. Per germline, CDR1 MNHEY and CDR2 SVGAGI. In DNA form, the CDR3 reads TGTGCCAGCAGTTACTCCGGGACTAGTTCTGCCGAGCAGTTCTTC. It specifies CASSYSGTSSAEQFF.

The V and J genes are TRBV27 and TRBJ1-6; D may be TRBD1 (5 bases). The ends were cut back, 6 bases at V and 7 bases at J, with 28 bases in the middle. Germline V gene data show CDR1 as MNHEY and CDR2 as SMNVEV (reference sequence). The length of the CDR3 is 19 residues. CDR3 residues: CASSQSFPGDDIRNSPLHF. CDR3 nucleotide sequence: TGTGCCAGCAGCCAAAGCTTTCCCGGGGACGACATCAGGAATTCACCCCTCCACTTT.

A note on this clonotype: The junction and the germline gene differ at one end; a read error may be behind it. The V call is TRBV6-6, the J call TRBJ1-1; weak D call: TRBD1 (5 bases). Germline CDR1 reads MNHNY; CDR2 reads SVGAGI (reference sequence). The CDR3 runs to 16 residues. The CDR3 loop reads CVSSLGVRQMNTEAFF. As DNA, the CDR3 is TGTGTCAGCAGTTTAGGGGTCAGGCAAATGAACACTGAAGCTTTCTTT.

The chain uses TRBV2 and TRBJ2-7, with TRBD1 matching 10 bases. V shed 7 bases, J shed 2 bases, and the junction held 5 bases outside the gene matches. Germline values: CDR1 SNHLY, CDR2 FYNNEI. The length of the CDR3 is 14 residues. The CDR3 protein is CASMRGTGAYEQYF. In nucleotides, the CDR3 is TGTGCCAGCATGAGGGGGACAGGGGCCTACGAGCAGTACTTC.

The genes are TRBV20-1 and TRBJ2-5; 7 bases map to TRBD2. CDR1 and CDR2 (germline): DFQATT, SNEGSKA (reference sequence). The length of the CDR3 is 14 residues. Trimming took 5 bases from V and 11 from J; bases not matched to a gene: 17. The CDR3 DNA reads TGCAGTGCTTCCCCTGCGGGAGCATCGAGTGAGCAGTACTTC. Its translation is CSASPAGASSEQYF.

The rearrangement joins TRBV7-2 to TRBJ2-3; D is tentatively TRBD1 or TRBD2 (5 bases each). Germline CDR1 and CDR2: SGHTA and FQGNSA. Trimming took 6 bases from V and 2 from J, leaving 15 bases between them. The CDR3 contains 15 residues. The CDR3 DNA reads TGTGCCAGCAGACTCCGGGACGGGACCACAGATACGCAGTATTTT. This encodes CASRLRDGTTDTQYF.

The V and J genes are TRBV9 and TRBJ2-3; D is undetermined. With 0 bases removed from V and 6 bases from J, the gap between germline ends came to 14 bases. This CDR3 comprises 15 residues. Per the germline V gene, CDR1 is SGDLS and CDR2 is YYNGEE. The CDR3 sequence is CASSVARWSEDTQYF. CDR3 nucleotide sequence: TGTGCCAGCAGCGTAGCTAGGTGGTCGGAGGATACGCAGTATTTT.

The gene calls are TRBV9 and TRBJ1-6; 7 bases line up with TRBD1. The CDR3 is 14 amino acids. J gave up 7 bases and V 4 bases, and 5 bases lay outside the gene matches. Germline CDR1 is SGDLS and CDR2 is YYNGEE. As DNA, the CDR3 is TGTGCCAGCAGCCGGGACAGCCAGAATTCACCCCTCCACTTT. It is translated as CASSRDSQNSPLHF.

V gene TRBV12-3 or TRBV12-4 combines with J gene TRBJ2-7; maybe TRBD2 (7 bases). Trimming took 2 bases from V and 5 from J, leaving 25 bases between them. CDR3 length equals 18 residues. DNA for the CDR3: TGTGCCAGCAGTTTAAAAGGCGGGATGGGGGGGGACACCCACGAGCAGTACTTC. This sequence encodes CASSLKGGMGGDTHEQYF.

The chain is built from TRBV12-3 or TRBV12-4 and TRBJ1-2; TRBD1 is a possible D gene (5 bases). The CDR3 has 12 residues. V was clipped by 7 bases and J by 7 bases, with 13 bases between them. The CDR3 nucleotides read TGTGCCAGCACTACAGGCGTTACTGGCTACACCTTC. Residues: CASTTGVTGYTF.

The chain recombines TRBV27 with TRBJ2-3, with TRBD1 matching over 8 bases. The CDR3 consists of 15 residues. V dropped 6 bases and J dropped 4; count of bases not matched to a gene: 9. The germline V gene encodes CDR1 MNHEY and CDR2 SMNVEV (reference sequence). The DNA for the CDR3 is TGTGCCAGCAGCGGGACAGGATTTGTCCCAGATACGCAGTATTTT. Protein sequence: CASSGTGFVPDTQYF.

This clonotype was detected only a few times. V is TRBV12-3 or TRBV12-4 and J is TRBJ1-5; 7 nucleotides agree with TRBD1. Trimming at V came to 6 bases and at J to 2 bases, leaving 4 bases not matched to a gene. The CDR3 contains 14 residues. The CDR3 sequence is CASSQTGRNQPQHF. The CDR3 coding sequence is TGTGCCAGCAGCCAGACAGGGCGCAATCAGCCCCAGCATTTT.

Only a few counts were recorded for this clonotype. V usage is TRBV29-1 and J usage is TRBJ2-5; TRBD1 aligns across 10 bases. From germline, CDR1 is SQVTM and CDR2 ANQGSEA. Losses at the gene ends were 3 bases for V and 5 bases for J; bases not matched to a gene: 12. The CDR3 extends over 16 amino acids. CDR3 sequence: CSVEIGDRGLDETQYF. The CDR3 bases are TGCAGCGTTGAGATAGGAGACAGGGGGCTGGACGAGACCCAGTACTTC. Supplemented by reference TRBV29-1 and TRBJ2-5, the full variable domain reads SAVISQKPSRDICQRGTSLTIQCQVDSQVTMMFWYRQQPGQSLTLIATANQGSEATYESGFVIDKFPISRPNLTFSTLTVSNMSPEDSSIYLCSVEIGDRGLDETQYFGPGTRLLVL.

This clonotype was observed a few times. This chain uses TRBV7-2 with TRBJ2-1; TRBD1 matches 8 bases. This CDR3 spans 15 amino acids. V dropped 5 bases and J dropped 8; count of bases not matched to a gene: 11. The germline V gene has CDR1 SGHTA and CDR2 FQGNSA. DNA of the CDR3: TGTGCCAGCAGCCGTAACAGGGGGGAGAGCGATGAGCAGTTCTTC. Protein sequence: CASSRNRGESDEQFF.

The V call is TRBV6-5, the J call TRBJ1-4; D not resolved. This CDR3 has 16 amino acids. Trimming removed 6 bases from V and 3 bases from J, with 17 bases in between. Germline CDR1 and CDR2: MNHEY and SVGAGI. The CDR3 is CASSSISGAPNEKLFF. The CDR3, as DNA: TGTGCCAGCAGCAGCATCTCCGGCGCACCTAATGAAAAACTGTTTTTT.

This chain links TRBV10-3 with TRBJ2-7; the D call may be TRBD1 or TRBD2 (6 bases each). This CDR3 spans 15 amino acids. With 2 bases removed from V and 2 bases from J, the gap between germline ends came to 13 bases. Germline V lookup: CDR1 ENHRY, CDR2 SYGVKD. Written as DNA, the CDR3 is TGTGCCATCAGTGAGCTGGGGGGCCCTCCCTACGAGCAGTACTTC. The encoded protein is CAISELGGPPYEQYF.

The gene calls are TRBV21-1 and TRBJ2-5. TRBV21-1 counts as a pseudogene. The CDR3 is 15 residues long. CDR3 coding DNA: TGTGCCAGCAGCAAAGTTAGTAGCTCCCAAGAGACCCAGTACTTC. Translated, it gives CASSKVSSSQETQYF.

V usage is TRBV11-2 and J usage is TRBJ2-5; 9 bases line up with TRBD2. This CDR3 is built from 16 residues. From germline, CDR1 is SGHAT and CDR2 FQNNGV. With V trimmed by 6 bases and J by 5 bases, 13 bases remained unmatched. The CDR3 coding sequence is TGTGCCAGCAGGATGCTGTCGGGCGGGAGGGAGGAGACCCAGTACTTC. It encodes CASRMLSGGREETQYF.

V and J are TRBV28 and TRBJ2-7; TRBD2 matches at 9 bases. Germline values: CDR1 MDHEN, CDR2 SYDVKM. The CDR3 spans 17 residues. V was clipped by 3 bases and J by 4 bases; unmatched bases: 13. DNA of the CDR3: TGTGCCAGCAGTTTTGAAATTTTAGCGGGAGTCCAATACGAGCAGTACTTC. Amino acid sequence: CASSFEILAGVQYEQYF.

V usage is TRBV4-2 and J usage is TRBJ1-2; 8 bases align to TRBD1. From germline, CDR1 is LGHNA and CDR2 YNFKEQ. The CDR3 spans 15 residues. The V gene end was trimmed by 2 bases and the J gene end by 8 bases; junction bases not matched to a gene: 10. The CDR3 DNA follows: TGTGCCAGCAGCCAACCGGACAGGGAAGGTGGCGGCTACACCTTC. Translated, it gives CASSQPDREGGGYTF.